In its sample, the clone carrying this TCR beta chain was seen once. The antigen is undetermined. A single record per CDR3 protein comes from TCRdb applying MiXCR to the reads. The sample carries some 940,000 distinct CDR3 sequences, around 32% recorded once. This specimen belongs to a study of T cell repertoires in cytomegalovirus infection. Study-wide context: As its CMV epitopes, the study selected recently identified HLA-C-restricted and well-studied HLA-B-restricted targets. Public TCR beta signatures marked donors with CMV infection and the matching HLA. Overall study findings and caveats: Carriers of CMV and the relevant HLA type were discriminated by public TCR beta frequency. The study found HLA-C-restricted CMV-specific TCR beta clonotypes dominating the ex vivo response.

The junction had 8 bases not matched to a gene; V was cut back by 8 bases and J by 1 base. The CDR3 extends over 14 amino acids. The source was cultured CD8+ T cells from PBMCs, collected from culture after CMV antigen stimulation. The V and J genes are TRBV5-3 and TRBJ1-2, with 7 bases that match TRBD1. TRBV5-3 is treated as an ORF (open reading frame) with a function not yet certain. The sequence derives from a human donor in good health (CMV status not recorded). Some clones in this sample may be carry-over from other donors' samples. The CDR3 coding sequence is TGTGCCAGCAGCGTCCGGGACAGTAACTATGGCTACACCTTC. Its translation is CASSVRDSNYGYTF.